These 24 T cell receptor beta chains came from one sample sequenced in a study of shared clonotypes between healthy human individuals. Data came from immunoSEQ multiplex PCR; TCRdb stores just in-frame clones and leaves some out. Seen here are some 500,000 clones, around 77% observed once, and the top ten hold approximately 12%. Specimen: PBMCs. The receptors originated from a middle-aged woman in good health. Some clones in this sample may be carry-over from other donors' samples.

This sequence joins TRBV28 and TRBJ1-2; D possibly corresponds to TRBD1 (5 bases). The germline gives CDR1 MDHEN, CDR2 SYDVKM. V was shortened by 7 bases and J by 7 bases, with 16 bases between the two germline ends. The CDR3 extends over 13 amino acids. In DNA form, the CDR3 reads TGTGCCAGCACCCTCGGGGGGGGAGCTGGCTACACCTTC. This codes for CASTLGGGAGYTF.

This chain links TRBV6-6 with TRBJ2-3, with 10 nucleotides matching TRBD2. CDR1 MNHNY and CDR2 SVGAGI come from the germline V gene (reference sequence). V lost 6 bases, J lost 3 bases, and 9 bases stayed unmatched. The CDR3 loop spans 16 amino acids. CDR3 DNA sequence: TGTGCCAGCAGCTTACCGGGACTAGCGTATACAGATACGCAGTATTTT. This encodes CASSLPGLAYTDTQYF.

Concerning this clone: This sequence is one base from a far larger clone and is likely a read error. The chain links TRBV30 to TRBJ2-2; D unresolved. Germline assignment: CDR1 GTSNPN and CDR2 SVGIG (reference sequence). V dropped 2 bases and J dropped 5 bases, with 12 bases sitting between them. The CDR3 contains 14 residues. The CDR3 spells CAWSWGYGTGELFF. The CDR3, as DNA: TGTGCCTGGAGTTGGGGATATGGGACCGGGGAGCTGTTTTTT.

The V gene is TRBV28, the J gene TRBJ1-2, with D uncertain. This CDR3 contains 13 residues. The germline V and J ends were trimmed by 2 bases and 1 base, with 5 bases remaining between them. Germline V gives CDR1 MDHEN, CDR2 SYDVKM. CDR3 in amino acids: CASSLSLNYGYTF. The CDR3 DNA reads TGTGCCAGCAGTTTAAGTCTTAACTATGGCTACACCTTC.

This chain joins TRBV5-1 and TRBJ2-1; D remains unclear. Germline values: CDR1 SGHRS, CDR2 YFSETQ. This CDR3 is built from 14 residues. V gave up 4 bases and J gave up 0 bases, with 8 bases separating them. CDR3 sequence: CASSGGRSYNEQFF. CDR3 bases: TGCGCCAGCAGCGGCGGCCGCTCCTACAATGAGCAGTTCTTC.

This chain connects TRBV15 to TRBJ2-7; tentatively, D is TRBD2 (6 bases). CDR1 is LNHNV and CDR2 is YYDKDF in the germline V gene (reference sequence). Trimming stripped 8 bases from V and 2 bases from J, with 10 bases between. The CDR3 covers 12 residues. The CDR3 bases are TGTGCCACCGGGGGAGGCCCCTACGAGCAGTACTTC. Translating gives CATGGGPYEQYF.

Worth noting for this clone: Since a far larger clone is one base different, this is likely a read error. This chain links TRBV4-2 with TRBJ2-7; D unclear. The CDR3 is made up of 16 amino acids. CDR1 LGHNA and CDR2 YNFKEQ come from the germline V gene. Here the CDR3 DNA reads TGTGCCAGCAGCCTCAGTTTCCCCGGACCCTCCTACGAGCAGCACTTC. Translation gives CASSLSFPGPSYEQHF.

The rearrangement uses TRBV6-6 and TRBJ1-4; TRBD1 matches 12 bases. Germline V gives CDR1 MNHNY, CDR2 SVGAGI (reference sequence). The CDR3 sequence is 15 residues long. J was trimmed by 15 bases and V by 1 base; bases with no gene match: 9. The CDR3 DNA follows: TGTGCCAGCAGTTACTTTCCGGGACAGGGGGCCGCGGTGTTTTTT. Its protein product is CASSYFPGQGAAVFF.

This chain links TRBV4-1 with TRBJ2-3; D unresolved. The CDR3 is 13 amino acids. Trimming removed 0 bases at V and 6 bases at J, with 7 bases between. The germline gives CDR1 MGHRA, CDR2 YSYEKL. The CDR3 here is CASSQDPVDTQYF. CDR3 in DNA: TGCGCCAGCAGCCAAGATCCTGTCGATACGCAGTATTTT.

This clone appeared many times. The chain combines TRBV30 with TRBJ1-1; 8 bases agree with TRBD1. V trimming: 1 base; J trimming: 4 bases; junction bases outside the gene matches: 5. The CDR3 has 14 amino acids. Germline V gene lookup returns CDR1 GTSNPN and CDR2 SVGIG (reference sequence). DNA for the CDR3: TGTGCCTGGAGTGACAGGGGGATGATCACTGAAGCTTTCTTT. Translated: CAWSDRGMITEAFF.

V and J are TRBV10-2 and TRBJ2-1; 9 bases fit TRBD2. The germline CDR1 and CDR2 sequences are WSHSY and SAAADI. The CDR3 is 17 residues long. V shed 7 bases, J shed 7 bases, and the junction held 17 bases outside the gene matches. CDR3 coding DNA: TGCGCCAGCACCAGGGGGGCTAGCGGGATAGTCGTGAATGAGCAGTTCTTC. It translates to CASTRGASGIVVNEQFF.

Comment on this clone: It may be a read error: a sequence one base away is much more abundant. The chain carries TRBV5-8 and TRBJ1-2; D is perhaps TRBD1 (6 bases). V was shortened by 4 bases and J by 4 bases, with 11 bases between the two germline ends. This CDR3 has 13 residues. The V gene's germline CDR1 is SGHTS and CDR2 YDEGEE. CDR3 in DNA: TGTGCCAGCAGCCTGGACAGCCTCTATGGCTACACCTTC. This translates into CASSLDSLYGYTF.

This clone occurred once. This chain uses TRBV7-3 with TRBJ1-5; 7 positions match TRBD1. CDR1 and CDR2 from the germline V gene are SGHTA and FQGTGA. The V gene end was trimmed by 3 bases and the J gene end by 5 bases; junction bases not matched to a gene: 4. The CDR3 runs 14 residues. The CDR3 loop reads CASSFTGTDQPQHF. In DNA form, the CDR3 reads TGTGCCAGCAGCTTCACCGGGACAGATCAGCCCCAGCATTTT.

CDR3 DNA sequence: TGTGCCAGCAGTGCGGCGACACCGTGGGATGGCTACACCTTC. Its protein is CASSAATPWDGYTF. V usage is TRBV2 and J usage is TRBJ1-2; no definite D call. Germline-derived CDR1 and CDR2 are SNHLY and FYNNEI. The CDR3 is made up of 14 amino acids. V lost 4 bases to trimming and J lost 6 bases, with 15 bases between them.

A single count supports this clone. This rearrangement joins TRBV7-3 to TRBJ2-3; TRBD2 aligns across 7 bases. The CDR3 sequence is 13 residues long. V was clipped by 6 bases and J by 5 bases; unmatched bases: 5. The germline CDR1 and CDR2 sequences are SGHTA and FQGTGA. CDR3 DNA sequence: TGTGCCAGCAGATCTACGGGGGGAGATACGCAGTATTTT. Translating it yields CASRSTGGDTQYF. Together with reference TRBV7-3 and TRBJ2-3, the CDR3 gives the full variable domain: GAGVSQTPSNKVTEKGKYVELRCDPISGHTALYWYRQSLGQGPEFLIYFQGTGAADDSGLPNDRFFAVRPEGSVSTLKIQRTERGDSAVYLCASRSTGGDTQYFGPGTRLTVL.

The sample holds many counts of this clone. The CDR3 DNA reads as TGTGCCAGCTGCAGGGGCACAAATGAAAAACTGTTTTTT. It is translated as CASCRGTNEKLFF. This chain links TRBV18 with TRBJ1-4; the D gene is possibly TRBD1 (6 bases). Germline V gene data show CDR1 as KGHSH and CDR2 as LQKENI. V shed 7 bases and J shed 5 bases, with 11 bases lying between them. This CDR3 is 13 amino acids long.

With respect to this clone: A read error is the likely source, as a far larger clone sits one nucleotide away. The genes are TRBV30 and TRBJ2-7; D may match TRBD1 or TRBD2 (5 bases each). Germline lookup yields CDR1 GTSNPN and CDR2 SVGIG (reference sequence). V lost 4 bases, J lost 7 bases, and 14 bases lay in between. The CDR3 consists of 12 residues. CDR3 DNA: TGTGCCTGGAACCTCCTGAGGGGAGAGCAGTACTTC. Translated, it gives CAWNLLRGEQYF.

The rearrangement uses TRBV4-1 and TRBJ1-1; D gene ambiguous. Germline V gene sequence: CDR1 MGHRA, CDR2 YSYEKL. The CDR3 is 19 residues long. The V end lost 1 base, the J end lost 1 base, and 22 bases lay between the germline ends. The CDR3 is CASSQGEADIIGENTEAFF. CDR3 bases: TGCGCCAGCAGCCAAGGGGAGGCAGATATAATAGGCGAGAACACTGAAGCTTTCTTT.

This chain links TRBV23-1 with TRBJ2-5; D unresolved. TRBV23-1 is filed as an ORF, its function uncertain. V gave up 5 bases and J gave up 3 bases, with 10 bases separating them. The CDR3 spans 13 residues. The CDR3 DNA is TGCGCCAGCAGTAAGAAGGGTGAAGAGACCCAGTACTTC. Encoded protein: CASSKKGEETQYF.

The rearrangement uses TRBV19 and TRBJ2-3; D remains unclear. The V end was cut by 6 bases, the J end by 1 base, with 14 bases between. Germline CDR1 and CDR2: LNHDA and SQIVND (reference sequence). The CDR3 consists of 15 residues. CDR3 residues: CASRGSGLGTDTQYF. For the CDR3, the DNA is TGTGCCAGTAGGGGGTCCGGGCTTGGCACAGATACGCAGTATTTT.

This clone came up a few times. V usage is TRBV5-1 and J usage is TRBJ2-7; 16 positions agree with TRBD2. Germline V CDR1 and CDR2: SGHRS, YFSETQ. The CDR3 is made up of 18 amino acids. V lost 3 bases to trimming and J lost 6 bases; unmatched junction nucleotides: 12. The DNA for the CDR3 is TGCGCCAGCAGCTCGGTGGGACTAGCGGGAGGGCCCGCGGCCGAGCAGTACTTC. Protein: CASSSVGLAGGPAAEQYF.

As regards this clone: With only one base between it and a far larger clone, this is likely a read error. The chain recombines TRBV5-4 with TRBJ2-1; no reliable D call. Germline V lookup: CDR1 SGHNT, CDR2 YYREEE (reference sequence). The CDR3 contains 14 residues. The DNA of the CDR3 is TGTGCCAGTAAGGGTTCGGTATCTAACAATGAGCTGTTCTTC. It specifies CASKGSVSNNELFF. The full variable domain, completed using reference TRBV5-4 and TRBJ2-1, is ETGVTQSPTHLIKTRGQQVTLRCSSQSGHNTVSWYQQALGQGPQFIFQYYREEENGRGNFPPRFSGLQFPNYSSELNVNALELDDSALYLCASKGSVSNNELFFGPGTRLTVL.

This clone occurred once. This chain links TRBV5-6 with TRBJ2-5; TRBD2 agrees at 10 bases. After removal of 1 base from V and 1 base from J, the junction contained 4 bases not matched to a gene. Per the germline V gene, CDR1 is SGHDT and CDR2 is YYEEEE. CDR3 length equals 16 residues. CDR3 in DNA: TGTGCCAGCAGCTTGCCTAGCGGGAGTGGCCAAGAGACCCAGTACTTC. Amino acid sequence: CASSLPSGSGQETQYF.

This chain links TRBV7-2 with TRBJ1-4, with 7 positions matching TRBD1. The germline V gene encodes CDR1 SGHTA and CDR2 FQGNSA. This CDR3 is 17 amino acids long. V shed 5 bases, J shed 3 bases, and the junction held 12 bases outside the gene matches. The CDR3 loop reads CASSPRQGRRANEKLFF. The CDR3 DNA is TGTGCCAGCAGCCCGCGACAGGGTCGGAGAGCTAATGAAAAACTGTTTTTT.